This T cell receptor beta chain was recovered during a study of blood T cell repertoires in COVID-19. Looking at the study overall: There were acute and convalescent COVID-19 samples, and they came from the United States, Italy and Spain. PBMCs, B-cell-depleted T cells, or T cells were the source of the cDNA or gDNA that made up the material.

The CDR3 extends over 14 amino acids. V lost 4 bases, J lost 4 bases, and 8 bases stayed unmatched. Germline V gene sequence: CDR1 SQVTM, CDR2 ANQGSEA. Per the authors' pipeline: Nucleated cell number was recorded as an estimate derived from reference gene primer amplification. Sequencing was performed with immunoSEQ multiplex PCR; in TCRdb, only in-frame clones are kept and a portion is missing. V and J calls and clone size are those listed in that table; D and trimming were worked out from the DNA. The data contain roughly 200,000 clones, 85% to 90% of them seen just once; the ten biggest clones take up 6.2%.

The TCR sequence derives from a man in his 60s who had recovered from COVID-19. Sequenced: peripheral blood. This rearrangement joins TRBV29-1 to TRBJ2-3; 7 nucleotides line up with TRBD2. CDR3 amino acids: CSVATSSGPDTQYF. Written as DNA, the CDR3 is TGCAGCGTTGCTACCTCTAGCGGACCAGATACGCAGTATTTT.